This is a list of T cell receptor beta chains from one sample in a study of blood T cell repertoires in COVID-19. Clones were read by immunoSEQ multiplex PCR, and TCRdb kept only the in-frame ones, dropping some. The sample has under 100,000 clones; around 87% are singletons. The source material was peripheral blood. These receptors were taken from a human donor in a cohort sampled during active COVID-19. CDR3s include the opening cysteine and the closing phenylalanine or tryptophan. The D gene is left open where the match is weak. Size is omitted from some rows. Given values are once, few, many or a class for expanded clones.

>.|TRBJ2-7|.|TRBV9
CASSPQVGAYEQYF
TGTGCCAGCAGCCCGCAGGTCGGCGCCTACGAGCAGTACTTC
>TRBD1|TRBJ1-2|.|TRBV5-8
CASSLQGANYGYTF
TGTGCCAGCAGCCTACAGGGGGCTAACTATGGCTACACCTTC
>TRBD1|TRBJ1-1|.|TRBV7-8
CASSSHATGGYTEAFF
TGTGCCAGCAGCTCCCATGCGACAGGGGGCTACACTGAAGCTTTCTTT
>TRBD1|TRBJ1-1|.|TRBV18
CASSPDRDTEAFF
TGTGCCAGCTCGCCGGACAGGGACACTGAAGCTTTCTTT
>.|TRBJ1-5|few|TRBV15
CATSRERYSNQPQHF
TGTGCCACCAGCAGAGAGCGGTATAGCAATCAGCCCCAGCATTTT
>.|TRBJ2-1|.|TRBV4-2
CASSHSGSSYNEQFF
TGTGCCAGCAGCCATTCAGGAAGCTCCTACAATGAGCAGTTCTTC
>.|TRBJ1-2|.|TRBV5-1
CASSLRGEVDYGYTF
TGCGCCAGCAGCTTACGTGGGGAGGTAGACTATGGCTACACCTTC
>TRBD2|TRBJ2-3|.|TRBV7-3
CASSLMNSGVSDTQYF
TGTGCCAGCAGCTTAATGAATAGCGGGGTGTCGGATACGCAGTATTTT
>TRBD2|TRBJ2-4|.|TRBV7-8
CASSFGTSGGPVTKNIQYF
TGTGCCAGCAGCTTTGGGACTAGCGGGGGGCCGGTAACCAAAAACATTCAGTACTTC
>TRBD1|TRBJ2-5|.|TRBV7-9
CASSIQGAGTQYF
TGTGCCAGCAGCATACAGGGGGCCGGCACCCAGTACTTC
>.|TRBJ1-6|once|TRBV4-1
CASSQTRPDSLVHSPLHF
TGCGCCAGCAGCCAAACTCGCCCGGACAGCCTGGTGCATTCACCCCTCCACTTT
>.|TRBJ2-7|.|TRBV4-3
CASSQEGTYSYEQYF
TGCGCCAGCAGCCAAGAAGGGACTTACTCCTACGAGCAGTACTTC
>TRBD1|TRBJ1-4|.|TRBV5-1
CASSLRGSYEKLFF
TGCGCCAGCAGCCTCAGGGGGAGTTATGAAAAACTGTTTTTT
>.|TRBJ2-6|.|TRBV6-2/TRBV6-3
CASSYRRVGANVLTF
TGTGCCAGCAGTTACAGGAGGGTTGGGGCCAACGTCCTGACTTTC
>.|TRBJ1-2|.|TRBV20-1
CSASRQAGYTF
TGCAGTGCTAGCCGGCAGGCCGGCTACACCTTC
>TRBD2|TRBJ2-3|.|TRBV5-4
CASRSGRGGGTDTQYF
TGTGCCAGCAGATCCGGACGGGGGGGAGGCACAGATACGCAGTATTTT
>TRBD1|TRBJ2-7|.|TRBV15
CATSRVGQGYEQYF
TGTGCCACCAGCAGGGTGGGACAGGGCTACGAGCAGTACTTC
>TRBD2|TRBJ2-3|.|TRBV6-5
CASSRSGGAADTQYF
TGTGCCAGCAGCCGTAGCGGGGGGGCCGCAGATACGCAGTATTTT
>TRBD2|TRBJ2-1|once|TRBV5-1
CASSRTSGGFYNEQFF
TGCGCCAGCAGCCGAACTAGCGGGGGTTTTTACAATGAGCAGTTCTTC
>.|TRBJ1-6|.|TRBV19
CASSTLVVVGYNSPLHF
TGTGCCAGTAGTACTCTGGTTGTAGTCGGGTATAATTCACCCCTCCACTTT
>TRBD1|TRBJ2-7|.|TRBV7-2
CASSLSGTGYEQYF
TGTGCCAGCAGCTTGTCTGGGACAGGGTACGAGCAGTACTTC
>TRBD1|TRBJ2-1|.|TRBV11-2
CASSLDMRQGFGEQFF
TGTGCCAGCAGCTTAGATATGAGACAGGGCTTCGGGGAGCAGTTCTTC
>.|TRBJ2-2|few|TRBV20-1
CSASRQGGNTGELFF
TGCAGTGCTAGTCGGCAGGGTGGGAACACCGGGGAGCTGTTTTTT
>.|TRBJ1-4|.|TRBV12-3/TRBV12-4
CASSWTSEKLFF
TGTGCCAGCAGTTGGACATCAGAAAAACTGTTTTTT
>TRBD2|TRBJ2-2|few|TRBV7-9
CASSLDTAGEELFF
TGTGCCAGCAGCTTAGATACAGCGGGGGAGGAGCTGTTTTTT
>TRBD1|TRBJ1-5|once|TRBV7-8
CASSRTGGAKAHQPQHF
TGTGCCAGCAGCCGGACAGGGGGCGCGAAGGCTCATCAGCCCCAGCATTTT
>TRBD1|TRBJ1-1|.|TRBV5-4
CASNLVGQGTEAFF
TGTGCCAGCAACCTAGTAGGACAGGGGACTGAAGCTTTCTTT
>TRBD1|TRBJ1-2|.|TRBV11-2
CASSSRGNGYTF
TGTGCCAGCAGCTCCAGGGGGAATGGCTACACCTTC
>TRBD1|TRBJ1-2|.|TRBV30
CAWRVDRASNYGYTF
TGTGCCTGGAGGGTTGACAGGGCCTCTAACTATGGCTACACCTTC
>.|TRBJ2-7|.|TRBV7-2
CASSPRYEQYF
TGTGCCTCTTCCCCGCGCTACGAGCAGTACTTC
>.|TRBJ1-4|.|TRBV19
CARLTGCAEKLFF
TGTGCCAGATTAACAGGGTGCGCTGAAAAACTGTTTTTT
>TRBD2|TRBJ2-1|.|TRBV6-2/TRBV6-3
CASSNEAGGLINEQFF
TGTGCCAGCAGTAATGAAGCGGGGGGGTTGATCAATGAGCAGTTCTTC
>TRBD2|TRBJ2-7|once|TRBV7-2
CASSPTGAGGLGEQYF
TGTGCCAGCAGCCCCACGGGGGCGGGGGGCCTGGGGGAGCAGTACTTC
>.|TRBJ1-5|.|TRBV2
CASRRQISNQPQHF
TGTGCCAGCAGGAGGCAAATCAGCAATCAGCCCCAGCATTTT
>.|TRBJ2-2|.|TRBV7-2
CASSFARQKAGELFF
TGTGCCAGCAGCTTTGCGAGACAGAAGGCCGGGGAGCTGTTTTTT
>TRBD1|TRBJ1-2|.|TRBV7-3
CASSSGQGPYGYTF
TGTGCCAGCAGCTCCGGACAGGGACCATATGGCTACACCTTC
>TRBD1|TRBJ2-4|.|TRBV5-1
CAKGTGQGKAKNIQYF
TGCGCAAAGGGTACGGGACAGGGGAAAGCCAAAAACATTCAGTACTTC
>.|TRBJ2-3|.|TRBV27
CASTRGDTQYF
TGTGCCAGCACCAGAGGGGATACGCAGTATTTT
>.|TRBJ2-3|few|TRBV30
CAWSVLWKGKDTQYF
TGTGCCTGGAGTGTTCTCTGGAAGGGGAAAGATACGCAGTATTTT
>TRBD1|TRBJ2-1|.|TRBV2
CASRSQGSSNEQFF
TGTGCCAGCAGGTCACAGGGGTCCTCCAATGAGCAGTTCTTC
>TRBD1|TRBJ1-1|.|TRBV7-9
CASSLDRGKTEAFF
TGTGCCAGCAGCTTGGACAGGGGCAAAACTGAAGCTTTCTTT
>.|TRBJ1-6|.|TRBV7-3
CASSLSSSSPLHF
TGTGCCAGCAGCCTGTCTTCGTCTTCACCCCTCCACTTT
>.|TRBJ1-2|.|TRBV19
CASTAPNGYTF
TGTGCCAGTACCGCCCCTAATGGCTACACCTTC
>.|TRBJ2-7|.|TRBV5-1
CASSLDMGTLSYEQYF
TGCGCCAGCAGCTTGGATATGGGGACACTCTCCTACGAGCAGTACTTC
>.|TRBJ1-4|.|TRBV5-5
CASSFGGGNTNEKLFF
TGTGCCAGCAGCTTTGGTGGGGGCAATACTAATGAAAAACTGTTTTTT
>.|TRBJ1-3|.|TRBV9
CASSPREFSGNTIYF
TGTGCCAGCAGCCCCCGGGAATTTTCTGGAAACACCATATATTTT
>TRBD1|TRBJ1-3|.|TRBV23-1
CASSHSGTGDGNTIYF
TGCGCCAGCAGTCATTCCGGGACAGGGGACGGAAACACCATATATTTT
>TRBD1|TRBJ1-2|.|TRBV24-1
CATSDPGQGGVYGYTF
TGTGCCACCAGTGACCCGGGACAGGGGGGGGTTTATGGCTACACCTTC